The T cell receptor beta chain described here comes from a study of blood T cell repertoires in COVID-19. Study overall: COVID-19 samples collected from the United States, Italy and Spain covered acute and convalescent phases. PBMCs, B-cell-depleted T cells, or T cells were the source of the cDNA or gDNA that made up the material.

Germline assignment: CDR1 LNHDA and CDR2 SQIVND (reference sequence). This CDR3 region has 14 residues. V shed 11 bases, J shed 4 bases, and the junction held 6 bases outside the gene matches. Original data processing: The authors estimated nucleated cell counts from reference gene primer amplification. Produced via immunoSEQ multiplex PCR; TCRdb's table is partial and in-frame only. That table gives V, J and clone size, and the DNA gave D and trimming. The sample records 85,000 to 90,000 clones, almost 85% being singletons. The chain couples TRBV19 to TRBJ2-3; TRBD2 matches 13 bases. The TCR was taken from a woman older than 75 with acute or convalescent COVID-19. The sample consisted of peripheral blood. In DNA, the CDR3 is TGTGCCGCCACTAGCGGGAGGGCCGCAGATACGCAGTATTTT. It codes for CAATSGRAADTQYF.